Below, 5 T cell receptor beta chains from the same sample are listed, as sequenced in a study of blood T cell repertoires in COVID-19. Sequencing was performed with immunoSEQ multiplex PCR; in TCRdb, only in-frame clones are kept and a portion is missing. The data show 200,000 or so clones, around 83% seen once. Specimen: PBMCs or T cells enriched from blood (not recorded which). These receptors were collected from a woman between 40 and 55 years old with acute COVID-19.

The chain links TRBV2 to TRBJ2-3; the D gene is possibly TRBD1 (6 bases). This CDR3 is built from 18 residues. CDR1 is SNHLY and CDR2 is FYNNEI in the germline V gene. Trimming pared 7 bases from V and 1 base from J, leaving 24 bases between. In nucleotides, the CDR3 is TGTGCCAGCAACATTCTAAACCTACGGGACACCCGCACAGATACGCAGTATTTT. It specifies CASNILNLRDTRTDTQYF.

This rearrangement joins TRBV5-4 to TRBJ2-6; no firm D call. Trimming pared 1 base from V and 3 bases from J, leaving 8 bases between. The CDR3 runs 15 residues. The germline gives CDR1 SGHNT, CDR2 YYREEE (reference sequence). This chain's CDR3 is CASSLRNSGANVLTF. The CDR3 coding sequence is TGTGCCAGCAGCTTGCGGAACAGTGGGGCCAACGTCCTGACTTTC.

The chain uses TRBV3-1 (or the pseudogene TRBV3-2) and TRBJ2-7; unclear D gene. This CDR3 comprises 12 residues. Per the germline V gene, CDR1 is LGHDT and CDR2 is YNNKEL (reference sequence). V was pared by 0 bases and J by 6 bases, with 6 bases between. The CDR3 nucleotides are TGTGCCAGCAGCCAAGAGCCGCGCGAGCAGTACTTC. Its translation: CASSQEPREQYF.

This clone was seen a single time. The V and J genes are TRBV24-1 and TRBJ2-1; TRBD2 agrees at 13 bases. CDR1 is KGHDR and CDR2 is SFDVKD in the germline V gene. The J segment lost 10 bases and the V segment lost 4 bases, leaving 9 bases of the junction unmatched. The length of the CDR3 is 16 residues. CDR3 DNA: TGTGCCACCAGTGACCCCGGACTAGCGGGAGTACGGGAGCAGTTCTTC. Translation gives CATSDPGLAGVREQFF.

The chain combines TRBV5-7 with TRBJ1-6; D is possibly TRBD1 (6 bases). TRBV5-7 is known as an ORF, though its function is uncertain. CDR3 size: 15 residues. Trimming cost V 0 bases and J 4 bases, with 8 bases left between them. The CDR3 reads CASSLDREYNSPLHF. The CDR3 coding sequence is TGTGCCAGCAGCTTGGACAGGGAATATAATTCACCCCTCCACTTT.